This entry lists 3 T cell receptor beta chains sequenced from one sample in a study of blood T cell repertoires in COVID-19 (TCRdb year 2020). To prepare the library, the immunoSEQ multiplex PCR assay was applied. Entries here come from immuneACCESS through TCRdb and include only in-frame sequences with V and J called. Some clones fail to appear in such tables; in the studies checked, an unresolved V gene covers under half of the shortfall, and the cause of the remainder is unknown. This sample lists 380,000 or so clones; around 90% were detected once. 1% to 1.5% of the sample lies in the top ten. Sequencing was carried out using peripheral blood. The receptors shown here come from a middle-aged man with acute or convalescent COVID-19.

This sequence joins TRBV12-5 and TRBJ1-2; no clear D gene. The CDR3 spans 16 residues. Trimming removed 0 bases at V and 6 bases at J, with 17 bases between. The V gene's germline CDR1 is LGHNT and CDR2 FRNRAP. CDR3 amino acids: CASGLVLGQEVNGYTF. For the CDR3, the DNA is TGTGCTAGTGGTTTGGTACTGGGTCAGGAAGTTAATGGCTACACCTTC.

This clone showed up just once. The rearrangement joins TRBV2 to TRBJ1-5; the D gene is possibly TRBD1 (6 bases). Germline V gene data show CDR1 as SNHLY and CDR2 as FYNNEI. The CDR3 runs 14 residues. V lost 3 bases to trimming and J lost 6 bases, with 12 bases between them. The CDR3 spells CASSEVGGPQPQHF. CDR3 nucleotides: TGTGCCAGCAGTGAGGTGGGGGGGCCTCAGCCCCAGCATTTT.

This CDR3 reads CASSLDRLAGYTF. The CDR3, as DNA: TGTGCCAGCAGCTTGGACAGGCTTGCTGGCTACACCTTC. The rearrangement uses TRBV12-3 or TRBV12-4 and TRBJ1-2, with TRBD1 matching 7 bases. The V and J ends lost 6 bases and 7 bases, in that order; junction bases with no gene match: 8. This CDR3 spans 13 amino acids.